This entry is about one T cell receptor beta chain. CDR3 length equals 13 residues. Per germline, CDR1 GTSNPN and CDR2 SVGIG (reference sequence). Trimming removed 3 bases at V and 4 bases at J, with 12 bases between. Per the authors' pipeline: Quantification of nucleated cells was approximated via reference gene primer amplification. Data came from immunoSEQ multiplex PCR; TCRdb stores just in-frame clones and leaves some out. V and J calls and clone size are copied from that table; D and trimming were computed from the DNA. The data contain more than 45,000 clones, 70% to 90% of them singletons. The sample belongs to a study of blood T cell repertoires in COVID-19.

The origin of this receptor is a man in his sixties with acute or convalescent COVID-19. J is TRBJ1-2 and V is TRBV30, with no clear D. Source material: peripheral blood. CDR3 bases: TGTGCCTGGAGCCCCGGCCGGGTCTATGGCTACACCTTC. This translates into CAWSPGRVYGYTF.